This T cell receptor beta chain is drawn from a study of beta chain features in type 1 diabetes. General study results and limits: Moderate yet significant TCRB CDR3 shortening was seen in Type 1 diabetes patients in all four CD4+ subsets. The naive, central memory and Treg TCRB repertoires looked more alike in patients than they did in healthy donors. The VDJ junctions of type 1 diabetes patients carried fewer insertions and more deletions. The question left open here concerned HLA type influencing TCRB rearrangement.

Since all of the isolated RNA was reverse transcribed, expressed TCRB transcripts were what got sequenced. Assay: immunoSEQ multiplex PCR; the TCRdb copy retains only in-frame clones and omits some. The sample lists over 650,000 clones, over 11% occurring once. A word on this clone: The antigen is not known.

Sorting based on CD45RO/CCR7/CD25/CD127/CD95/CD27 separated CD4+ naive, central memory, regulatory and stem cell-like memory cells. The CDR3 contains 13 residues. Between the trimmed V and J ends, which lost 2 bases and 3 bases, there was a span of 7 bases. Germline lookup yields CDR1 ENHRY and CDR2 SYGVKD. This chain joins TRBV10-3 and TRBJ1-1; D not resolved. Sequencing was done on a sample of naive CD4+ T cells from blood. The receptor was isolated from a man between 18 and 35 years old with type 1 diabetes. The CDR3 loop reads CAISEGSYTEAFF. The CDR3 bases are TGTGCCATCAGTGAGGGCAGCTACACTGAAGCTTTCTTT.